These T cell receptor beta chains were read from a single sample in a study of T cell responses to AZD1222 COVID-19 vaccine. Profiled with immunoSEQ multiplex PCR; TCRdb holds only in-frame clones, not every one. The data contain about 75,000 clones, 88% of them singletons. Sequences were derived from peripheral blood, sampled 28 days after the second dose of the MenACWY control vaccine. These receptors all stem from an adult who received the MenACWY meningococcal vaccine as a control. Both conserved end residues are part of each CDR3. A D gene is named only where the DNA matches it firmly. The size field is filled for only some rows; it gives once, few, many or a size class.

clone size | J gene | D gene | V gene | CDR3 protein | CDR3 DNA
- | TRBJ1-2 | - | TRBV7-2 | CASSLEQGGGYGYTF | TGTGCCAGCAGCTTAGAGCAGGGAGGCGGCTATGGCTACACCTTC
- | TRBJ1-2 | - | TRBV6-6 | CASSPTVVSDGYTF | TGTGCCAGCAGCCCGACAGTTGTTTCTGATGGCTACACCTTC
- | TRBJ2-3 | TRBD2 | TRBV9 | CASSFRGTSGATDTQYF | TGTGCCAGCAGCTTCCGAGGAACTAGCGGGGCCACAGATACGCAGTATTTT
once | TRBJ2-1 | TRBD1 | TRBV15 | CATRDRVNEQFF | TGTGCCACACGGGACAGGGTCAATGAGCAGTTCTTC
- | TRBJ1-1 | - | TRBV5-1 | CASKVTGLNTEAFF | TGCGCCAGCAAAGTGACAGGACTGAACACTGAAGCTTTCTTT
- | TRBJ1-4 | TRBD1 | TRBV2 | CASSGGARGREKLFF | TGTGCCAGCAGTGGAGGGGCCAGGGGGCGCGAAAAACTGTTTTTT
- | TRBJ2-3 | TRBD2 | TRBV13 | CASSQWPSGGVTDTQYF | TGTGCCAGCAGCCAGTGGCCTAGCGGGGGTGTCACAGATACGCAGTATTTT
- | TRBJ2-5 | TRBD2 | TRBV7-7 | CASSLVRGGRETQYF | TGTGCCAGCAGCTTAGTGCGGGGGGGCAGGGAGACCCAGTACTTC
- | TRBJ1-4 | - | TRBV15 | CATSSGWTEEKLFF | TGTGCCACCAGCAGCGGCTGGACAGAAGAAAAACTGTTTTTT
- | TRBJ1-2 | - | TRBV12-5 | CASGFRSSRDYGYTF | TGTGCTAGTGGTTTCAGGTCCTCGAGGGACTATGGCTACACCTTC
- | TRBJ1-6 | - | TRBV3-1/TRBV3-2 | CASSQGETRPLHF | TGTGCCAGCAGCCAAGGGGAGACAAGGCCCCTCCACTTT
- | TRBJ1-4 | TRBD1 | TRBV5-1 | CASSLGTGGRTTNEKLFF | TGCGCCAGCAGCTTGGGAACAGGGGGACGCACAACTAATGAAAAACTGTTTTTT
- | TRBJ2-2 | TRBD2 | TRBV2 | CASSSLGLAGGQAGELFF | TGTGCCAGCAGTTCACTGGGACTAGCGGGGGGGCAAGCCGGGGAGCTGTTTTTT
- | TRBJ2-3 | TRBD2 | TRBV7-2 | CASSLKIGLAVTDTQYF | TGTGCCAGCAGCTTAAAAATTGGGCTAGCGGTCACAGATACGCAGTATTTT
- | TRBJ1-5 | TRBD1 | TRBV6-5 | CASRTGGFQPQHF | TGTGCCAGCCGGACAGGGGGCTTTCAGCCCCAGCATTTT
- | TRBJ1-6 | TRBD1 | TRBV6-5 | CASTDRGRVYSPLHF | TGTGCCAGCACCGACAGGGGCAGGGTGTATTCACCCCTCCACTTT
- | TRBJ1-5 | - | TRBV19 | CASSMGNSQPQHF | TGTGCCAGTAGTATGGGAAACAGTCAGCCCCAGCATTTT
- | TRBJ1-3 | - | TRBV3-1/TRBV3-2 | CASSQGPGAGNTIYF | TGTGCCAGCAGCCAAGGGCCAGGGGCTGGAAACACCATATATTTT
- | TRBJ1-1 | - | TRBV5-5 | CASSLIFDTEAFF | TGTGCCAGCAGCTTGATTTTTGACACTGAAGCTTTCTTT
- | TRBJ2-3 | - | TRBV29-1 | CSVIGGGFKDTQYF | TGCAGCGTCATAGGAGGGGGGTTTAAAGATACGCAGTATTTT
- | TRBJ2-1 | - | TRBV15 | CATSRAGGPYNEQFF | TGTGCCACCAGCAGAGCTGGAGGTCCCTACAATGAGCAGTTCTTC
once | TRBJ2-2 | - | TRBV5-1 | CASSLDRVGTGELFF | TGCGCCAGCAGCTTGGACAGGGTTGGCACCGGGGAGCTGTTTTTT
- | TRBJ1-5 | - | TRBV6-6 | CASIGDWGQPQHF | TGTGCCAGCATCGGGGATTGGGGTCAGCCCCAGCATTTT
few | TRBJ1-1 | - | TRBV30 | CAWSGTAGAEAFF | TGTGCCTGGAGTGGGACAGCCGGTGCTGAAGCTTTCTTT
- | TRBJ2-3 | - | TRBV14 | CASSLSTDTQYF | TGTGCCAGCAGCCTTTCCACGGATACGCAGTATTTT
- | TRBJ2-7 | - | TRBV5-8 | CASSLDPGQTYEQYF | TGTGCCAGCAGCTTGGATCCGGGACAAACCTACGAGCAGTACTTC
- | TRBJ2-1 | TRBD2 | TRBV19 | CASSLAGTRGGDEQFF | TGTGCCAGTAGTCTTGCCGGGACTAGAGGTGGAGATGAGCAGTTCTTC